This T cell receptor (beta chain) derives from a study of T cells in Graves' hyperthyroidism and ophthalmopathy. At least ten counts were recorded for this clonotype. Germline loops: CDR1 SGHRS, CDR2 YFSETQ. This CDR3 region has 15 residues. J gave up 6 bases and V 4 bases, and 10 bases lay outside the gene matches. Template material for amplifying TCR beta CDR3 regions consisted of RNA transcripts. TCR CDR3 underwent first-round RT-PCR with the HTBI primer set. MiXCR, applied by TCRdb to the multiplex PCR reads, yields one record per CDR3 protein. The sample contains around 200,000 distinct CDR3 sequences, approximately 20% of which appear only once.

The TCR sequence derives from a man in his forties or fifties with Graves' hyperthyroidism. The chain recombines TRBV5-1 with TRBJ2-3; 8 nucleotides match TRBD2. Sequencing used blood. In nucleotides, the CDR3 is TGCGCCAGCAGCCACGGACTAGCCGATCTGGATACGCAGTATTTT. This translates into CASSHGLADLDTQYF. Variable domain in full (rest from reference TRBV5-1 and TRBJ2-3): KAGVTQTPRYLIKTRGQQVTLSCSPISGHRSVSWYQQTPGQGLQFLFEYFSETQRNKGNFPGRFSGRQFSNSRSEMNVSTLELGDSALYLCASSHGLADLDTQYFGPGTRLTVL.